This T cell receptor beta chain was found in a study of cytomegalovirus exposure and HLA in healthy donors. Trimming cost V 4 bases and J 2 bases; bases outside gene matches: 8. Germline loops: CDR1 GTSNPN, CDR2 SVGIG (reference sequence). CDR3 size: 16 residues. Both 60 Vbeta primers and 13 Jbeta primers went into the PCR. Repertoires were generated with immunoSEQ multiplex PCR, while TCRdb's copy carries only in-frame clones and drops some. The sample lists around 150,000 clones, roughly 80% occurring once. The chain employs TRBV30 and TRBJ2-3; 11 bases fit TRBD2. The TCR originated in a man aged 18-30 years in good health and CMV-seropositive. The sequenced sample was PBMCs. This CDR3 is CAWTPGTSGYTDTQYF. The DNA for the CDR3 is TGTGCCTGGACCCCCGGGACTAGCGGATACACAGATACGCAGTATTTT.